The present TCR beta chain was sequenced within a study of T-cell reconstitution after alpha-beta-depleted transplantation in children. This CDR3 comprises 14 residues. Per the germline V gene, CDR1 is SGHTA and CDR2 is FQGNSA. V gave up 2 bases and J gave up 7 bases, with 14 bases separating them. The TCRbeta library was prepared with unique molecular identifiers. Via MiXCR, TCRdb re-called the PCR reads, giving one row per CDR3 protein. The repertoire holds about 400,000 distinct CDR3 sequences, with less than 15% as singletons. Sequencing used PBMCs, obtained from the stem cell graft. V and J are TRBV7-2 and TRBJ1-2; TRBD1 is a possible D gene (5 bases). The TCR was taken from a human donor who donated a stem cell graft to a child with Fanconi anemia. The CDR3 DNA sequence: TGTGCCAGCAGCTTATCCGCTGGGGCGGGTGGCTACACCTTC. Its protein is CASSLSAGAGGYTF.